What follows are 29 T cell receptor beta chains derived from one specimen sequenced in a study of blood T cell repertoires in COVID-19. Using immunoSEQ multiplex PCR, the repertoire was profiled, and TCRdb retains in-frame clones only, with some absent. This table has about 190,000 clones, under 80% appearing once. Sequenced sample: peripheral blood. Every receptor here comes from a woman between 50 and 59 years old with acute or convalescent COVID-19.

The chain is built from TRBV3-1 (or the pseudogene TRBV3-2) and TRBJ2-6; no reliable D call. CDR3 size: 14 residues. Looked up from germline, CDR1 is LGHDT and CDR2 is YNNKEL (reference sequence). The germline V and J ends were trimmed by 3 bases and 0 bases, with 3 bases remaining between them. The CDR3 nucleotides read TGTGCCAGCAGCCAGAGCTCTGGGGCCAACGTCCTGACTTTC. Protein: CASSQSSGANVLTF.

The chain uses TRBV5-8 and TRBJ2-1; 8 bases agree with TRBD2. V dropped 0 bases and J dropped 2; count of bases not matched to a gene: 4. From germline, CDR1 is SGHTS and CDR2 YDEGEE. The CDR3 contains 16 residues. CDR3 DNA sequence: TGTGCCAGCAGCTTGGTTAAGCGGGGGACCTACAATGAGCAGTTCTTC. This codes for CASSLVKRGTYNEQFF.

This clone was observed a few times. The rearrangement uses TRBV12-3 or TRBV12-4 and TRBJ1-2; D uncertain. The CDR3 contains 12 residues. Deletions cut 6 bases from V and 5 bases from J, with 10 bases between. CDR3 sequence (DNA): TGTGCCAGCAGCCTTCAACTGTATGGCTACACCTTC. Protein product: CASSLQLYGYTF.

The CDR3 DNA reads TGTGCCAGCAGTTATTCAACGACAGCTGGAAACACCATATATTTT. It translates to CASSYSTTAGNTIYF. The rearrangement joins TRBV6-5 to TRBJ1-3; D possibly corresponds to TRBD1 (5 bases). CDR3 length: 15 amino acids. V lost 3 bases, J lost 2 bases, and 11 bases lay in between. The germline V gene has CDR1 MNHEY and CDR2 SVGAGI.

This clone has only one observation. The CDR3 DNA sequence: TGTGCCAGCAGCTTAGATGTAGGGGGCGCCGGGGCCAACGTCCTGACTTTC. It codes for CASSLDVGGAGANVLTF. The rearrangement links TRBV7-6 to TRBJ2-6; TRBD1 aligns across 7 bases. Germline CDR1 reads SGHVS; CDR2 reads FNYEAQ. V lost 1 base and J lost 4; bases outside the gene matches: 7. This CDR3 is 17 amino acids long.

The rearrangement joins TRBV12-5 to TRBJ1-3; D is undetermined. The CDR3 consists of 13 residues. The germline V gene has CDR1 LGHNT and CDR2 FRNRAP. Trimming cost V 7 bases and J 4 bases, with 11 bases left between them. DNA of the CDR3: TGTGCTAGTGCCGTGGGAGGGGGAAACACCATATATTTT. Translated, it gives CASAVGGGNTIYF. Using reference TRBV12-5 and TRBJ1-3 for the parts outside the CDR3, the full variable domain is DARVTQTPRHKVTEMGQEVTMRCQPILGHNTVFWYRQTMMQGLELLAYFRNRAPLDDSGMPKDRFSAEMPDATLATLKIQPSEPRDSAVYFCASAVGGGNTIYFGEGSWLTVV.

This chain joins TRBV10-3 and TRBJ2-7; D is possibly TRBD2 (5 bases). The CDR3 contains 15 residues. Germline V gene lookup returns CDR1 ENHRY and CDR2 SYGVKD. Trimming pared 0 bases from V and 2 bases from J, leaving 11 bases between. The CDR3 DNA reads TGTGCCATCAGTGAGTCAGGCGAGGGCCCCTACGAGCAGTACTTC. It is translated as CAISESGEGPYEQYF.

This chain joins TRBV6-5 and TRBJ1-2, with 7 bases lining up with TRBD1. The germline V gene encodes CDR1 MNHEY and CDR2 SVGAGI. The CDR3 is 13 residues long. V was pared by 6 bases and J by 8 bases, with 9 bases of the junction left unmatched. CDR3 in DNA: TGTGCCAGCAGGGTGGAAGGGGGCAGCGGCTACACCTTC. Its protein product is CASRVEGGSGYTF.

This chain joins TRBV9 and TRBJ1-4; D is perhaps TRBD1 (5 bases). The ends were cut back, 4 bases at V and 4 bases at J, with 14 bases in the middle. The CDR3 sequence is 15 residues long. Looked up from germline, CDR1 is SGDLS and CDR2 is YYNGEE. The CDR3 DNA sequence: TGTGCCAGCAGCAACCCGACAGATCGTAATGAAAAACTGTTTTTT. Translation gives CASSNPTDRNEKLFF.

This rearrangement joins TRBV9 to TRBJ2-1; 9 bases are shared with TRBD2. The V segment lost 4 bases and the J segment 2 bases; nucleotides outside the gene matches: 4. Germline-derived CDR1 and CDR2 are SGDLS and YYNGEE. The CDR3 length is 15 residues. The CDR3 sequence: CASSLSGSTYNEQFF. DNA for the CDR3: TGTGCCAGCAGCCTTAGCGGGAGTACCTACAATGAGCAGTTCTTC.

The chain is built from TRBV15 and TRBJ2-7; D uncertain. The V gene lost 0 bases and the J gene lost 2 bases, with 8 bases spanning the gap. This CDR3 is 14 amino acids long. Germline CDR1 is LNHNV and CDR2 is YYDKDF (reference sequence). The CDR3 bases are TGTGCCACCAGCAGAGATCTGGCCACCTACGAGCAGTACTTC. This codes for CATSRDLATYEQYF.

This chain uses TRBV28 with TRBJ1-6, with TRBD1 identical over 9 bases. Germline CDR1 and CDR2: MDHEN and SYDVKM. Losses at the gene ends were 6 bases for V and 10 bases for J; bases not matched to a gene: 10. CDR3 length: 15 residues. CDR3 sequence reads: CASRARDRESSPLHF. DNA for the CDR3: TGTGCCAGCAGGGCCCGGGACAGGGAGTCATCACCCCTCCACTTT. Based on the CDR3 plus reference TRBV28 and TRBJ1-6, the full variable domain is DVKVTQSSRYLVKRTGEKVFLECVQDMDHENMFWYRQDPGLGLRLIYFSYDVKMKEKGDIPEGYSVSREKKERFSLILESASTNQTSMYLCASRARDRESSPLHFGNGTRLTVT.

The chain has TRBV12-3 or TRBV12-4 and TRBJ1-1; no definite D call. This CDR3 region has 13 residues. Between the trimmed V and J ends, which lost 6 bases and 3 bases, there was a span of 11 bases. CDR3 protein: CASSEQRYTEAFF. The CDR3 DNA follows: TGTGCCAGCAGCGAACAACGATACACTGAAGCTTTCTTT.

The chain is built from TRBV2 and TRBJ2-1, with 10 bases lining up with TRBD2. V was pared by 1 base and J by 4 bases, with 4 bases of the junction left unmatched. The CDR3 totals 16 residues. Per germline, CDR1 SNHLY and CDR2 FYNNEI. The CDR3 reads CASSEGGAGGYNEQFF. The DNA of the CDR3 is TGTGCCAGCAGTGAAGGTGGAGCGGGGGGGTACAATGAGCAGTTCTTC.

The J gene is TRBJ2-4, the V gene TRBV18, with D possibly TRBD2 on 6 matching bases. The CDR3 consists of 14 residues. Germline V gene lookup returns CDR1 KGHSH and CDR2 LQKENI. The V gene lost 5 bases and the J gene lost 4 bases, with 12 bases spanning the gap. CDR3 sequence (DNA): TGTGCCAGCTCAGCCGGGACTCATAAAAACATTCAGTACTTC. This sequence encodes CASSAGTHKNIQYF.

V and J are TRBV6-1 and TRBJ1-2, with D possibly TRBD1 on 6 matching bases. This CDR3 is built from 14 residues. The germline V gene has CDR1 MNHNS and CDR2 SASEGT. Deletions cut 0 bases from V and 4 bases from J, with 9 bases between. CDR3 region: CASSEAAGVYGYTF. CDR3 nucleotides: TGTGCCAGCAGTGAAGCGGCAGGGGTCTATGGCTACACCTTC.

The chain employs TRBV28 and TRBJ2-1; 7 positions agree with TRBD2. V lost 7 bases, J lost 2 bases, and 17 bases stayed unmatched. This CDR3 spans 18 amino acids. Per the germline V gene, CDR1 is MDHEN and CDR2 is SYDVKM. The CDR3 loop reads CASTSSLGKGGTYNEQFF. The CDR3 bases are TGTGCCAGCACCAGTTCTCTGGGGAAGGGAGGGACCTACAATGAGCAGTTCTTC.

The chain has TRBV6-5 and TRBJ2-7, with 8 positions matching TRBD2. The CDR3 is 13 amino acids. V gave up 8 bases and J gave up 4 bases; unmatched junction bases: 7. Germline-derived CDR1 and CDR2 are MNHEY and SVGAGI. The CDR3 spells CASRGGPKYEQYF. As DNA, the CDR3 is TGTGCCAGCCGGGGGGGGCCAAAGTACGAGCAGTACTTC.

This chain joins TRBV18 and TRBJ2-5; no clear D gene. From germline, CDR1 is KGHSH and CDR2 LQKENI. V was shortened by 4 bases and J by 3 bases, with 6 bases between the two germline ends. The CDR3 totals 12 residues. Here the CDR3 DNA reads TGTGCCAGCTCACGTCTTAAAGAGACCCAGTACTTC. Protein product: CASSRLKETQYF. Complete variable domain (other parts from reference TRBV18 and TRBJ2-5): NAGVMQNPRHLVRRRGQEARLRCSPMKGHSHVYWYRQLPEEGLKFMVYLQKENIIDESGMPKERFSAEFPKEGPSILRIQQVVRGDSAAYFCASSRLKETQYFGPGTRLLVL.

The chain uses TRBV3-1 (or the pseudogene TRBV3-2) and TRBJ2-7, with 10 bases lining up with TRBD1. The CDR3 runs to 15 residues. The junction had 5 bases not matched to a gene; V was cut back by 3 bases and J by 3 bases. Germline assignment: CDR1 LGHDT and CDR2 YNNKEL (reference sequence). The CDR3 is CASSHSRTGGYEQYF. DNA for the CDR3: TGTGCCAGCAGCCACTCCCGGACAGGGGGCTACGAGCAGTACTTC.

In DNA, the CDR3 is TGTGCCAGCAGTCCTCATAAGAGCTCCTACAATGAGCAGTTCTTC. Its translation: CASSPHKSSYNEQFF. The chain uses TRBV6-5 and TRBJ2-1; D remains ambiguous. The CDR3 length is 15 residues. Germline lookup yields CDR1 MNHEY and CDR2 SVGAGI. Trimming stripped 5 bases from V and 0 bases from J, with 11 bases between.

This clone was seen just once. The chain employs TRBV15 and TRBJ1-4; 7 bases match TRBD1. J lost 0 bases, V lost 3 bases, and 4 bases had no gene match. Germline-derived CDR1 and CDR2 are LNHNV and YYDKDF (reference sequence). The CDR3 is 16 amino acids. In DNA form, the CDR3 reads TGTGCCACCAGCAGTATCAGGGGGGCAACTAATGAAAAACTGTTTTTT. Amino acids: CATSSIRGATNEKLFF. Using reference TRBV15 and TRBJ1-4 for the parts outside the CDR3, the full variable domain is DAMVIQNPRYQVTQFGKPVTLSCSQTLNHNVMYWYQQKSSQAPKLLFHYYDKDFNNEADTPDNFQSRRPNTSFCFLDIRSPGLGDTAMYLCATSSIRGATNEKLFFGSGTQLSVL.

This chain links TRBV6-5 with TRBJ2-1; 9 bases are shared with TRBD1. The CDR3 length is 14 residues. Germline CDR1 reads MNHEY; CDR2 reads SVGAGI. Germline trimming cut 5 bases from V and 6 bases from J; bases unmatched to any gene: 5. The CDR3 DNA reads TGTGCCAGCAGTCCCGGGACAGGGATCAATGAGCAGTTCTTC. It encodes CASSPGTGINEQFF.

The chain carries TRBV6-5 and TRBJ2-1; 7 bases are a match to TRBD2. J lost 14 bases, V lost 0 bases, and 16 bases had no gene match. Germline V CDR1 and CDR2: MNHEY, SVGAGI. The CDR3 is made up of 16 amino acids. CDR3 sequence (DNA): TGTGCCAGCAGTTACTCGACGGCTAGCGGAGGCCGGGGCGAGTTCTTC. Translation: CASSYSTASGGRGEFF.

This chain connects TRBV27 to TRBJ2-7; 8 nucleotides line up with TRBD1. CDR1 and CDR2 (germline): MNHEY, SMNVEV (reference sequence). Trimming at V came to 7 bases and at J to 3 bases, leaving 11 bases not matched to a gene. CDR3 length: 15 residues. CDR3 nucleotides: TGTGCCAGCACTCGAGCCGGGACAGGAGTCTACGAGCAGTACTTC. This translates into CASTRAGTGVYEQYF.

CDR3 in DNA: TGTGCCAGCAGCTTATGGACTAGCGGGAGTCGGAATGAGCAGTTCTTC. Residues: CASSLWTSGSRNEQFF. This sequence joins TRBV7-6 and TRBJ2-1, with 13 bases fitting TRBD2. Losses at the gene ends were 2 bases for V and 7 bases for J; bases not matched to a gene: 5. The germline V gene encodes CDR1 SGHVS and CDR2 FNYEAQ. This CDR3 has 16 residues. The variable domain in full, with the rest retrieved from reference TRBV7-6 and TRBJ2-1, is GAGVSQSPRYKVTKRGQDVALRCDPISGHVSLYWYRQALGQGPEFLTYFNYEAQQDKSGLPNDRFSAERPEGSISTLTIQRTEQRDSAMYRCASSLWTSGSRNEQFFGPGTRLTVL.

This chain uses TRBV3-1 (or the pseudogene TRBV3-2) with TRBJ2-5, with D maybe TRBD1 (7 bases). This CDR3 has 13 amino acids. Per the germline V gene, CDR1 is LGHDT and CDR2 is YNNKEL (reference sequence). Trimming removed 4 bases at V and 4 bases at J, with 10 bases between. This CDR3 is CASSRRDRETQYF. The CDR3 coding sequence is TGTGCCAGCAGCCGGCGGGACAGAGAGACCCAGTACTTC.

This clone has only one observation. The chain recombines TRBV5-1 with TRBJ2-1; D is ambiguous. The CDR3 has 13 residues. Per the germline V gene, CDR1 is SGHRS and CDR2 is YFSETQ. Trimming shortened V by 0 bases and J by 7 bases, and 8 bases separated the two germline ends. CDR3 loop: CASSLAPINEQFF. CDR3 nucleotide sequence: TGCGCCAGCAGCTTGGCTCCTATAAATGAGCAGTTCTTC.

This clone was counted only a few times. The rearrangement joins TRBV5-5 to TRBJ2-1, with 9 bases identical to TRBD1. This CDR3 region has 15 residues. Unmatched junction bases numbered 9, after V lost 4 bases and J lost 7 bases. Germline V gene lookup returns CDR1 SGHKS and CDR2 YYEKEE (reference sequence). The CDR3 DNA is TGTGCCAGCAGCCGGGGGGACAGGGACGGGAATGAGCAGTTCTTC. Its protein product is CASSRGDRDGNEQFF.